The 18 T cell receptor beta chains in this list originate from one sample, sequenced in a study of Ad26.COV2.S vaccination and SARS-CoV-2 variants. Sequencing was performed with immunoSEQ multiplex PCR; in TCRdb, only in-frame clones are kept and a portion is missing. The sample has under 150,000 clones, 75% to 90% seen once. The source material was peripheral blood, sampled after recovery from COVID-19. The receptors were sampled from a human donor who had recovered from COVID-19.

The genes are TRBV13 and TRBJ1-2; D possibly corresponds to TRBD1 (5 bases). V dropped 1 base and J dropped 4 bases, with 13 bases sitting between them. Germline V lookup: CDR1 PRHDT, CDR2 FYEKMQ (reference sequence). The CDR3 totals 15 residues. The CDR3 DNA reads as TGTGCCAGCAGCTTAGAAGCAGGGAGAGGCTATGGCTACACCTTC. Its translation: CASSLEAGRGYGYTF.

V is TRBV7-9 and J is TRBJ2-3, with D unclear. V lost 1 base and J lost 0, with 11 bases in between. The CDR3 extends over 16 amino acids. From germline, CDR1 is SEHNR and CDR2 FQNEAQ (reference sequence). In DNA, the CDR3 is TGTGCCAGCAGCTTAGGGCAGGCTCCTAGCACAGATACGCAGTATTTT. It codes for CASSLGQAPSTDTQYF.

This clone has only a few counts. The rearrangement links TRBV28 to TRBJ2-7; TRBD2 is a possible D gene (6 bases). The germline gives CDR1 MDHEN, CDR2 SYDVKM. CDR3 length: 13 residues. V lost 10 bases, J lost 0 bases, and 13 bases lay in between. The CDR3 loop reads CATQDGSSYEQYF. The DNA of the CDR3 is TGTGCCACCCAAGACGGGAGCTCCTACGAGCAGTACTTC.

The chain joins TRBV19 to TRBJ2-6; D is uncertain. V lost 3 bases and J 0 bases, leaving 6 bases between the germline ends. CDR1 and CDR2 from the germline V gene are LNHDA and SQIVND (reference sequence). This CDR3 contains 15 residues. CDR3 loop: CASSIMYSGANVLTF. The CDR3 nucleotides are TGTGCCAGTAGTATTATGTACTCTGGGGCCAACGTCCTGACTTTC.

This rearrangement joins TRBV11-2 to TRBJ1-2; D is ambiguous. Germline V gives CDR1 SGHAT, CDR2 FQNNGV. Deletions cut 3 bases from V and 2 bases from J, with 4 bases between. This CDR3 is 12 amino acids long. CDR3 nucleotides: TGTGCCAGCAGCTTCACCAACTATGGCTACACCTTC. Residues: CASSFTNYGYTF.

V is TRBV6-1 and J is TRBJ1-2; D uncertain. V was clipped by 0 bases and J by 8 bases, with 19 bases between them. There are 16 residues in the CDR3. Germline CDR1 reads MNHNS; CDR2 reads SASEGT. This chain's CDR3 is CASSEALGRRVGGYTF. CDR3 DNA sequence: TGTGCCAGCAGTGAAGCGTTGGGCCGAAGGGTAGGCGGCTACACCTTC.

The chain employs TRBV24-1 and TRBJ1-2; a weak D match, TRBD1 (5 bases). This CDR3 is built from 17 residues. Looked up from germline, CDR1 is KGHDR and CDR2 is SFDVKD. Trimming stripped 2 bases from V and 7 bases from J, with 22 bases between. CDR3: CATSDSGGVGDSGGYTF. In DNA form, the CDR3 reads TGTGCCACCAGTGATTCGGGTGGGGTAGGGGATAGCGGTGGCTACACCTTC.

The CDR3 DNA reads TGTGCCAGCAGCTATGATAGGGACTCCTACGAGCAGTACTTC. Its protein product is CASSYDRDSYEQYF. The V gene is TRBV7-6, the J gene TRBJ2-7; D is unclear. Germline lookup yields CDR1 SGHVS and CDR2 FNYEAQ. The V end was cut by 4 bases, the J end by 0 bases, with 10 bases between. CDR3 size: 14 residues.

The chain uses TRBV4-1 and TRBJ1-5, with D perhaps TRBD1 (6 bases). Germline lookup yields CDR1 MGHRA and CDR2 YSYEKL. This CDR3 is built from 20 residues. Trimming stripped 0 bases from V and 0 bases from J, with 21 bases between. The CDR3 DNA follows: TGCGCCAGCAGCCAAGATCTTATACGAAGGACAGACCATAGCAATCAGCCCCAGCATTTT. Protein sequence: CASSQDLIRRTDHSNQPQHF.

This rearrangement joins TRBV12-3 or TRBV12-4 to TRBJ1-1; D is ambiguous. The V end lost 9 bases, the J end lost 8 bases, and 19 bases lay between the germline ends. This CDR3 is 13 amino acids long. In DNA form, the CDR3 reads TGTGCCAGATACGGGTTTATGATTAGGGAAGCTTTCTTT. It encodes CARYGFMIREAFF.

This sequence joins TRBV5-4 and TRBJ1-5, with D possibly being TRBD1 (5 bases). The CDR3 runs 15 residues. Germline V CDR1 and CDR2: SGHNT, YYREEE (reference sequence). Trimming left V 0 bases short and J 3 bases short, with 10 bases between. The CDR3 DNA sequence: TGTGCCAGCAGCTTGGGGCCAGGGTCCAATCAGCCCCAGCATTTT. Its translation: CASSLGPGSNQPQHF.

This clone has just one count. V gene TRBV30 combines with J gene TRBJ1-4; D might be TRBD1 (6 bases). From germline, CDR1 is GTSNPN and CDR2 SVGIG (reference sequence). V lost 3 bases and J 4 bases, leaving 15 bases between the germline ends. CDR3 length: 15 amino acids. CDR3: CAWSLTRGGNEKLFF. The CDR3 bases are TGTGCCTGGAGCCTCACCAGAGGGGGTAATGAAAAACTGTTTTTT.

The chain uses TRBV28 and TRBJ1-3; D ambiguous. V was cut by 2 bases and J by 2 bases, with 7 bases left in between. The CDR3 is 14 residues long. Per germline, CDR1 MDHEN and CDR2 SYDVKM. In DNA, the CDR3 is TGTGCCAGCAGTTTAGAGACACCTGGAAACACCATATATTTT. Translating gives CASSLETPGNTIYF.

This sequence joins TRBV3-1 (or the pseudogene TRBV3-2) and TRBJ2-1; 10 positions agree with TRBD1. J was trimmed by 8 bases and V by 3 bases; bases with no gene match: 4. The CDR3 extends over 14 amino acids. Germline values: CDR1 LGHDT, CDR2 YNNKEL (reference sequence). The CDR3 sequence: CASSHGQGDDEQFF. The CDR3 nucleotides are TGTGCCAGCAGCCACGGACAGGGGGACGATGAGCAGTTCTTC.

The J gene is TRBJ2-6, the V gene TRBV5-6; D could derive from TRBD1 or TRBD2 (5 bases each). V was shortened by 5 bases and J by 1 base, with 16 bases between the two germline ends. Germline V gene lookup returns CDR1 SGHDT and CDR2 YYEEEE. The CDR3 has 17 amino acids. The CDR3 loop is CASRLMGEPSGANVLTF. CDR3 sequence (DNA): TGTGCCAGCAGACTGATGGGGGAGCCATCTGGGGCCAACGTCCTGACTTTC.

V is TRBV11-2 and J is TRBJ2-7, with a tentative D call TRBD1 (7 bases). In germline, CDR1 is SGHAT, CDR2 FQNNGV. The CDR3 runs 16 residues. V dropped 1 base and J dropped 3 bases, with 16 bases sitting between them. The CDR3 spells CASSLAGSGGLYEQYF. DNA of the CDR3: TGTGCCAGCAGCTTAGCGGGGTCAGGGGGACTCTACGAGCAGTACTTC. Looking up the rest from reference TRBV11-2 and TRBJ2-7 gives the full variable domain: EAGVAQSPRYKIIEKRQSVAFWCNPISGHATLYWYQQILGQGPKLLIQFQNNGVVDDSQLPKDRFSAERLKGVDSTLKIQPAKLEDSAVYLCASSLAGSGGLYEQYFGPGTRLTVT.

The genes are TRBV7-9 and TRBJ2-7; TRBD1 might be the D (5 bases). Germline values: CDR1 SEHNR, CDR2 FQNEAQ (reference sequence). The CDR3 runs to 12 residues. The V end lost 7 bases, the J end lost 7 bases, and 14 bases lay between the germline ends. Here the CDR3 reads CASTHRREEQYF. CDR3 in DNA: TGTGCCAGCACCCATCGCAGGGAAGAGCAGTACTTC.

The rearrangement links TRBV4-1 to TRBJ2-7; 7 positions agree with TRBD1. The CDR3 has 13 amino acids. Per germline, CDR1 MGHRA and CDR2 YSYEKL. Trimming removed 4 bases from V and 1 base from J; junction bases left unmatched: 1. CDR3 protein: CASSPGQSYEQYF. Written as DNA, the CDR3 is TGCGCCAGCAGCCCGGGACAGTCCTACGAGCAGTACTTC.